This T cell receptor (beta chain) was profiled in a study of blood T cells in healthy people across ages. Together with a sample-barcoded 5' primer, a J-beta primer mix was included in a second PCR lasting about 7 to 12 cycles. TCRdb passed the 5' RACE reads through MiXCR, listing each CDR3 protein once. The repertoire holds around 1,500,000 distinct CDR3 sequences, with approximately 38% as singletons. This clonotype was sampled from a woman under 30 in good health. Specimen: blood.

CDR3 amino acids: CASSVPPGVHEQYF. As DNA, the CDR3 is TGTGCCAGCAGTGTTCCGCCAGGGGTACACGAGCAGTACTTC. The gene calls are TRBV28 and TRBJ2-7; D is perhaps TRBD1 (6 bases). CDR3 length: 14 residues. V shed 5 bases and J shed 5 bases, with 16 bases lying between them. Germline assignment: CDR1 MDHEN and CDR2 SYDVKM.